This record covers a single T cell receptor (beta chain). Its matching antigen is unknown. Profiled with immunoSEQ multiplex PCR; TCRdb holds only in-frame clones, not every one. The table shows 15,000 to 20,000 clones, with around 86% occurring only once. Germline CDR1 and CDR2: SGDLS and YYNGEE. V trimming: 3 bases; J trimming: 7 bases; junction bases outside the gene matches: 10. The CDR3 spans 15 residues. The investigators sampled blood at baseline, at cycle 4 day 1, and at cycle 7 day 1. This specimen belongs to a study of OX40 agonist ivuxolimab in advanced cancers. Study results and limitations: Expanded clones were, on average, more numerous among CD8+ T cells than CD4+.

The chain employs TRBV9 and TRBJ2-1, with 7 positions matching TRBD2. The material was CD4+ or CD8+ T cells sorted from blood, obtained in a trial of the OX40 agonist ivuxolimab. The TCR originated in an adult with an advanced solid tumor such as melanoma, head and neck, liver or kidney cancer. The CDR3 here is CASSASVGSGNEQFF. For the CDR3, the DNA is TGTGCCAGCAGCGCAAGCGTAGGTAGCGGGAATGAGCAGTTCTTC.